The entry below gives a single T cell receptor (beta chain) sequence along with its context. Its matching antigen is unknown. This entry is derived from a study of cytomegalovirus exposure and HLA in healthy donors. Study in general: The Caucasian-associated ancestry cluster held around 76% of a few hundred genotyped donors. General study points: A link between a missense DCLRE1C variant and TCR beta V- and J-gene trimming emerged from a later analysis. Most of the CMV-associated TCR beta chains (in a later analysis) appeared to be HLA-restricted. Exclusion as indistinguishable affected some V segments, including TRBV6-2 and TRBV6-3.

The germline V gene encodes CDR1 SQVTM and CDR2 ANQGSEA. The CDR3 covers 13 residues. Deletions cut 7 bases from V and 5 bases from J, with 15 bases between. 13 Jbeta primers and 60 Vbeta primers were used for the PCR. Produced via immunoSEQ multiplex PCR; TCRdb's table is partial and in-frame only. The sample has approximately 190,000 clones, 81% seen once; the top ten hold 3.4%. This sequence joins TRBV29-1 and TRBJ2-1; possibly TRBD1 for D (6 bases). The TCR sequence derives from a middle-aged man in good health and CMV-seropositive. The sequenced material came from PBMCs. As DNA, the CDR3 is TGCAGCGCTGACAGGCAGGGGAACAATGAGCAGTTCTTC. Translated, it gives CSADRQGNNEQFF.